The source of this T cell receptor beta chain is a study of blood T cell repertoires in COVID-19. The CDR3 spans 14 residues. Germline CDR1 LNHNV, CDR2 YYDKDF (reference sequence). V lost 7 bases, J lost 6 bases, and 18 bases lay in between. The repertoire was sequenced with immunoSEQ multiplex PCR; TCRdb's copy has only in-frame clones and lacks some. This sample has 250,000 or so clones, with roughly 90% found just once. All recovered Cohort 3 donors got two negative PCRs, got clearance, or saw symptom resolution. Sequenced material: PBMCs or T cells enriched from blood (not recorded which). The chain joins TRBV15 to TRBJ1-1; maybe TRBD1 (6 bases). The clonotype originates from a man in his forties who had recovered from COVID-19. The CDR3 nucleotides are TGTGCCACCACGACACAGGGTCGGGTGGCTGAAGCTTTCTTT. It translates to CATTTQGRVAEAFF.